This TCR beta chain derives from a study of CD8 T cells in Susac syndrome. Sequencing of TCR beta drew on CD8+ and CD4+ T cells from blood. Relapsing-remitting disease, either stable or active, was present in the multiple sclerosis controls, who were treatment-naive patients. The germline V gene has CDR1 LGHNA and CDR2 YSLEER. V dropped 0 bases and J dropped 8 bases, with 5 bases sitting between them. CDR3 length equals 12 residues. RNA, at about 0.5 to 1 ug, was reverse transcribed with random hexamers. immunoSEQ multiplex PCR amplified TCR beta CDR3 across 54 Vbeta, 13 Jbeta. TCRdb independently ran MiXCR on the immunoSEQ multiplex PCR reads; one entry per CDR3 protein. This table has approximately 220,000 distinct CDR3 sequences, roughly nine tenths appearing once.

This chain uses TRBV4-3 with TRBJ2-1; unclear D gene. Material for sequencing was CD8+ T cells from PBMCs. The receptor was isolated from a human donor with multiple sclerosis. This chain's CDR3 is CASSQDLDEQFF. CDR3 sequence (DNA): TGCGCCAGCAGCCAAGATCTAGATGAGCAGTTCTTC.